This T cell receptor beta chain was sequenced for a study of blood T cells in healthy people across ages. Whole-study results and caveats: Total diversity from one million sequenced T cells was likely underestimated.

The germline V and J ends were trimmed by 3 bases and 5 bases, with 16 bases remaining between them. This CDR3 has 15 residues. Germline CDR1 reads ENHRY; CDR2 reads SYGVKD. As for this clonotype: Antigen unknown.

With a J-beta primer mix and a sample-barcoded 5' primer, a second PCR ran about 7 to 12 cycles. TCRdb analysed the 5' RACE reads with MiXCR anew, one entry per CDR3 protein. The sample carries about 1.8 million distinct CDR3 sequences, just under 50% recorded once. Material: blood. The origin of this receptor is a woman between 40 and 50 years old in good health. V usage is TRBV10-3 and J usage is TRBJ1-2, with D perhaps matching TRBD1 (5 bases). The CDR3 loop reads CAISERVTAAYGYTF. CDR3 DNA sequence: TGTGCCATCAGTGAACGAGTGACAGCTGCTTATGGCTACACCTTC.